The 10 T cell receptor beta chains reported below all come from one sample, sequenced in a study of shared clonotypes between healthy human individuals. TCRdb keeps only in-frame clones here, not all; method: immunoSEQ multiplex PCR. The table has about 2 million clones, approximately 94% seen once; the top ten hold more than 0.95%. CD45RO-negative cells were positively selected for CCR7, leaving out terminally differentiated effector memory CD45RA+ cells. Sequencing was carried out using naive CD8+ T cells sorted from blood. These receptors were collected from a man aged 18 to 29 in good health.

Only one count was recorded for this clone. The chain employs TRBV30 and TRBJ2-3; D might be TRBD2 (5 bases). This CDR3 comprises 15 residues. V was cut by 4 bases and J by 9 bases, with 23 bases left in between. The V gene's germline CDR1 is GTSNPN and CDR2 SVGIG (reference sequence). CDR3 coding DNA: TGTGCCTGGACACCCCCTAGCCGACGGGCAGGCACGCAGTATTTT. It specifies CAWTPPSRRAGTQYF.

The chain joins TRBV11-1 to TRBJ2-5; D might be TRBD2 (6 bases). CDR1 is SGHAT, CDR2 FQDESV, per germline (reference sequence). With 4 bases removed from V and 0 bases from J, the gap between germline ends came to 9 bases. The CDR3 covers 14 residues. The CDR3 region has the DNA TGTGCCAGCAGCTCCCTAGCGTACCAAGAGACCCAGTACTTC. It yields the protein CASSSLAYQETQYF.

The V gene is TRBV19, the J gene TRBJ1-5; maybe TRBD1 (6 bases). Trimming left V 1 base short and J 4 bases short, with 17 bases between. Germline CDR1 reads LNHDA; CDR2 reads SQIVND (reference sequence). The CDR3 contains 17 residues. The CDR3 bases are TGTGCCAGTAGTATAGTGGGGACACTCGTCGGGAATCAGCCCCAGCATTTT. It yields the protein CASSIVGTLVGNQPQHF. The complete variable domain, with remaining parts taken from reference TRBV19 and TRBJ1-5, reads DGGITQSPKYLFRKEGQNVTLSCEQNLNHDAMYWYRQDPGQGLRLIYYSQIVNDFQKGDIAEGYSVSREKKESFPLTVTSAQKNPTAFYLCASSIVGTLVGNQPQHFGDGTRLSIL.

This chain links TRBV2 with TRBJ1-2; tentatively, D is TRBD1 (6 bases). The CDR3 totals 14 residues. CDR1 and CDR2 (germline): SNHLY, FYNNEI. V was trimmed by 6 bases and J by 8 bases, leaving 19 bases between them. The CDR3 here is CASRPGQLPRGYTF. The CDR3 coding sequence is TGTGCCAGCAGGCCAGGACAGCTCCCGAGGGGCTACACCTTC.

The chain uses TRBV13 and TRBJ2-7; TRBD2 matches at 9 bases. With V trimmed by 5 bases and J by 4 bases, 9 bases remained unmatched. CDR1 is PRHDT and CDR2 is FYEKMQ in the germline V gene (reference sequence). The CDR3 is 15 residues long. The chain's CDR3 is CASSRGGGALYEQYF. The CDR3 DNA reads TGTGCCAGCAGCCGCGGCGGGGGGGCTTTATACGAGCAGTACTTC.

V usage is TRBV6-5 and J usage is TRBJ2-6; no reliable D call. Deletions cut 2 bases from V and 1 base from J, with 6 bases between. Germline V CDR1 and CDR2: MNHEY, SVGAGI. This CDR3 has 15 amino acids. The CDR3 DNA follows: TGTGCCAGCAGTTACGCGCAGTCTGGGGCCAACGTCCTGACTTTC. Its protein product is CASSYAQSGANVLTF.

The chain joins TRBV27 to TRBJ1-2, with D unclear. Trimming removed 8 bases from V and 8 bases from J, with 15 bases in between. This CDR3 comprises 12 residues. Germline CDR1 MNHEY, CDR2 SMNVEV (reference sequence). CDR3 DNA sequence: TGTGCCAGCGGCGTCCCACATTGGGGCTACACCTTC. This gives the protein CASGVPHWGYTF.

The chain uses TRBV9 and TRBJ1-3; a possible D gene is TRBD1 (6 bases). The V gene lost 3 bases and the J gene lost 4 bases, with 20 bases spanning the gap. The germline V gene encodes CDR1 SGDLS and CDR2 YYNGEE. The CDR3 covers 17 residues. CDR3 protein: CASSATLEGGEGNTIYF. The CDR3 coding sequence is TGTGCCAGCAGCGCGACTTTAGAGGGGGGCGAAGGAAACACCATATATTTT.

This chain uses TRBV29-1 with TRBJ1-4; D is unresolved. The CDR3 spans 16 residues. In germline, CDR1 is SQVTM, CDR2 ANQGSEA. V lost 6 bases and J 4 bases, leaving 21 bases between the germline ends. In nucleotides, the CDR3 is TGCAGCGTCGCGGGCGGACCACGGGTAGATAATGAAAAACTGTTTTTT. It translates to CSVAGGPRVDNEKLFF.

The CDR3 region has the DNA TGTGCCAGCAGCTTAGAGAACGGCGGGAACTACGAGCAGTACTTC. It is translated as CASSLENGGNYEQYF. V is TRBV13 and J is TRBJ2-7, with a tentative D call TRBD2 (6 bases). The CDR3 runs to 15 residues. V was trimmed by 1 base and J by 3 bases, leaving 13 bases between them. In germline, CDR1 is PRHDT, CDR2 FYEKMQ (reference sequence).